The clone carrying this TCR beta chain was observed many times. Its antigen is still unknown. This entry belongs to a study of T cell repertoires in cytomegalovirus infection. General study results and limits: What dominated the ex vivo response were HLA-C-restricted CMV-specific TCR beta clonotypes. Summed frequency of shared TCR beta families picked out CMV carriers who also had the relevant HLA.

V shed 2 bases, J shed 4 bases, and the junction held 21 bases outside the gene matches. CDR1 is SEHNR and CDR2 is FQNEAQ in the germline V gene (reference sequence). The CDR3 has 20 amino acids. A single record per CDR3 protein comes from TCRdb applying MiXCR to the reads. The repertoire holds under 200,000 distinct CDR3 sequences, 8% to 10% seen once, with about 4.6% in the top ten. Sequenced sample: PBMCs. The sequence was obtained from a human donor in good health (CMV status not recorded). Some clones in this sample may be carry-over from other donors' samples. The chain uses TRBV7-9 and TRBJ2-7; 9 bases fit TRBD1. The DNA of the CDR3 is TGTGCCAGCAGCTTATGGGGACAGGGTCCCCCCCACTCTAAAAAATACGAGCAGTACTTC. This sequence encodes CASSLWGQGPPHSKKYEQYF.